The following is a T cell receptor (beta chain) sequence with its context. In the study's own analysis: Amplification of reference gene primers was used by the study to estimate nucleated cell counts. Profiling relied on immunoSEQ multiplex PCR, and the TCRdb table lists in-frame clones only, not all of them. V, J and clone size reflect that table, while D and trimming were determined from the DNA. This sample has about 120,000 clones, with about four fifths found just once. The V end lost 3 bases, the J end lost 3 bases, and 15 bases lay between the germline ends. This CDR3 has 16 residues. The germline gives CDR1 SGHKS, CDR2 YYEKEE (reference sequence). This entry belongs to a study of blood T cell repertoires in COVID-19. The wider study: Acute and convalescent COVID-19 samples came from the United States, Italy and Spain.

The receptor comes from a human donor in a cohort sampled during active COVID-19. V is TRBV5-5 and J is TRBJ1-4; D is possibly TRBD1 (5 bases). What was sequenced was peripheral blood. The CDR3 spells CASSSTGAMANEKLFF. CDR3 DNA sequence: TGTGCCAGCAGCTCTACAGGCGCGATGGCTAATGAAAAACTGTTTTTT.